This T cell receptor beta chain came from a study of blood T cell repertoires in COVID-19. The method was immunoSEQ multiplex PCR; TCRdb's version includes in-frame clones alone and lacks a portion of them. The sample records hundreds of thousands of clones, about nine tenths being singletons. CDR1 SEHNR and CDR2 FQNEAQ come from the germline V gene (reference sequence). The CDR3 covers 15 residues. V was clipped by 4 bases and J by 3 bases, with 13 bases between them. The sequenced material came from peripheral blood. The clonotype originates from a man aged 50-59 years with acute or convalescent COVID-19. V is TRBV7-9 and J is TRBJ1-5; D unclear. The CDR3 loop reads CASSSIGEANQPQHF. As DNA, the CDR3 is TGTGCCAGCAGCTCTATTGGGGAGGCCAATCAGCCCCAGCATTTT. Combining the CDR3 with reference TRBV7-9 and TRBJ1-5 gives the whole variable domain DTGVSQNPRHKITKRGQNVTFRCDPISEHNRLYWYRQTLGQGPEFLTYFQNEAQLEKSRLLSDRFSAERPKGSFSTLEIQRTEQGDSAMYLCASSSIGEANQPQHFGDGTRLSIL.